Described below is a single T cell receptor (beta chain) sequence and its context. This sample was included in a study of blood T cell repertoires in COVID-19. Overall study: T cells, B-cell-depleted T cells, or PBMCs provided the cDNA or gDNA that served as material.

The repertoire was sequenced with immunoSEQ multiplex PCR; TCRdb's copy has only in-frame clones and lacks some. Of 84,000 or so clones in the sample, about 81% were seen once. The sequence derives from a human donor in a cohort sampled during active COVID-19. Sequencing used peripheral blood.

The CDR3 loop reads CASRGQGVGKLFF. Written as DNA, the CDR3 is TGTGCCAGCAGAGGACAGGGCGTCGGAAAACTGTTTTTT. This rearrangement joins TRBV14 to TRBJ1-4; 8 nucleotides agree with TRBD1. The germline CDR1 and CDR2 sequences are SGHDN and FVKESK. Germline trimming cut 6 bases from V and 10 bases from J; bases unmatched to any gene: 7. The CDR3 has 13 amino acids.